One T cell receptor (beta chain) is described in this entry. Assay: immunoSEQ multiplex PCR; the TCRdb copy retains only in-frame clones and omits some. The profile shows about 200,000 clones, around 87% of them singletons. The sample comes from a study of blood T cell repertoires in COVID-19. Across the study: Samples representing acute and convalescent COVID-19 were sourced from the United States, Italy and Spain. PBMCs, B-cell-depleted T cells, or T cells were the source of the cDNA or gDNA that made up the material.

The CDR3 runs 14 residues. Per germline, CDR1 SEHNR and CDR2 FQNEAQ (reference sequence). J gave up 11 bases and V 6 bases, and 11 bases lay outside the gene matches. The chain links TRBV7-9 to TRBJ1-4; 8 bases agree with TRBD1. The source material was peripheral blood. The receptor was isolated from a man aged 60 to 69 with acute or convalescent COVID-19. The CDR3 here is CASSQGAPREKLFF. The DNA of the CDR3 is TGTGCCAGCAGTCAGGGGGCGCCCAGGGAGAAACTGTTTTTT.